Listed here are 20 T cell receptor beta chains from one sample, sequenced in a study of blood T cell repertoires in COVID-19. TCRdb keeps only in-frame clones here, not all; method: immunoSEQ multiplex PCR. The data contain fewer than 350,000 clones, roughly nine tenths of them singletons. The sequencing input was peripheral blood. These receptors were obtained from a woman in her 30s with COVID-19, enrolled during active disease.

The genes are TRBV29-1 and TRBJ1-1; tentatively, D is TRBD1 (6 bases). The CDR3 contains 13 residues. V was pared by 7 bases and J by 0 bases, with 12 bases between. Germline CDR1 reads SQVTM; CDR2 reads ANQGSEA. CDR3 amino acids: CSGLGQLNTEAFF. The CDR3, as DNA: TGCAGCGGTCTCGGACAGTTGAACACTGAAGCTTTCTTT.

J is TRBJ2-7 and V is TRBV14, with 7 bases that match TRBD1. Per germline, CDR1 SGHDN and CDR2 FVKESK. The V gene end was trimmed by 3 bases and the J gene end by 2 bases; junction bases not matched to a gene: 7. The CDR3 has 15 residues. CDR3 bases: TGTGCCAGCAGCCATCCATTCGGGACAGCCTACGAGCAGTACTTC. It codes for CASSHPFGTAYEQYF.

The CDR3 nucleotides read TGTGCCAGCAGCTTAGAAACGGTCCGCACTGAAGCTTTCTTT. As protein: CASSLETVRTEAFF. The chain joins TRBV7-9 to TRBJ1-1, with D uncertain. This CDR3 is 14 amino acids long. Per the germline V gene, CDR1 is SEHNR and CDR2 is FQNEAQ (reference sequence). V was clipped by 1 base and J by 4 bases, with 10 bases between them.

This clone was counted once. The rearrangement joins TRBV7-2 to TRBJ1-6, with D hard to call. The CDR3 runs to 16 residues. CDR1 is SGHTA and CDR2 is FQGNSA in the germline V gene. Trimming pared 4 bases from V and 0 bases from J, leaving 10 bases between. The CDR3 protein is CASSSVPSSYNSPLHF. CDR3 DNA: TGTGCCAGCAGCTCGGTACCGAGCTCCTATAATTCACCCCTCCACTTT.

CDR3 in amino acids: CASSTGTGGIHEQFF. DNA of the CDR3: TGCGCCAGCAGTACCGGGACAGGGGGGATCCATGAGCAGTTCTTC. The V gene is TRBV5-1, the J gene TRBJ2-1; TRBD1 matches at 11 bases. Germline V CDR1 and CDR2: SGHRS, YFSETQ. This CDR3 has 15 residues. V gave up 5 bases and J gave up 8 bases; unmatched junction bases: 9.

The chain combines TRBV6-6 with TRBJ2-3; 15 positions agree with TRBD2. V lost 5 bases, J lost 2 bases, and 14 bases stayed unmatched. CDR3 length: 20 residues. CDR1 MNHNY and CDR2 SVGAGI come from the germline V gene (reference sequence). In nucleotides, the CDR3 is TGTGCCAGCAGTCGCATATGGACTAGCGGGGGGGAGAAGGACACAGATACGCAGTATTTT. Translating it yields CASSRIWTSGGEKDTDTQYF.

The chain recombines TRBV7-9 with TRBJ1-2; TRBD1 matches at 7 bases. After removal of 5 bases from V and 6 bases from J, the junction contained 9 bases not matched to a gene. The CDR3 contains 14 residues. The germline V gene encodes CDR1 SEHNR and CDR2 FQNEAQ (reference sequence). CDR3 loop: CASSIRGGLHGYTF. The CDR3 DNA is TGTGCCAGCAGCATCCGAGGGGGCTTGCATGGCTACACCTTC.

The genes are TRBV29-1 and TRBJ1-4; maybe TRBD1 (5 bases). Germline CDR1 and CDR2: SQVTM and ANQGSEA. This CDR3 has 14 residues. Trimming removed 5 bases from V and 3 bases from J, with 13 bases in between. The DNA for the CDR3 is TGCAGCGTTACTGACAGACACTCTAATGAAAAACTGTTTTTT. It is translated as CSVTDRHSNEKLFF.

The chain couples TRBV10-2 to TRBJ1-6; 8 nucleotides match TRBD1. Trimming removed 6 bases from V and 11 bases from J; junction bases left unmatched: 3. This CDR3 is 12 amino acids long. Germline V gives CDR1 WSHSY, CDR2 SAAADI. Written as DNA, the CDR3 is TGCGCCAGCAGGACAGGGGAGGCACCCCTCCACTTT. Its translation: CASRTGEAPLHF.

V usage is TRBV3-1 (or the pseudogene TRBV3-2) and J usage is TRBJ2-4; 9 nucleotides line up with TRBD2. The V segment lost 4 bases and the J segment 11 bases; nucleotides outside the gene matches: 18. The germline CDR1 and CDR2 sequences are LGHDT and YNNKEL (reference sequence). This CDR3 is 17 amino acids long. CDR3 DNA: TGTGCCAGCAGCCCAGCTGGGGGGCTAGCGGGGCCTTACGTTCAGTACTTC. Its translation is CASSPAGGLAGPYVQYF.

The chain couples TRBV5-1 to TRBJ2-1; D perhaps matches TRBD2 (5 bases). The CDR3 has 12 amino acids. The germline V gene has CDR1 SGHRS and CDR2 YFSETQ. Trimming pared 3 bases from V and 9 bases from J, leaving 10 bases between. CDR3 loop: CASSSPGSEQFF. The CDR3, as DNA: TGCGCCAGCAGCTCTCCGGGGAGTGAGCAGTTCTTC.

The gene calls are TRBV19 and TRBJ2-7; D is perhaps TRBD1 (6 bases). V gave up 4 bases and J gave up 6 bases, with 16 bases separating them. This CDR3 is built from 14 residues. Per the germline V gene, CDR1 is LNHDA and CDR2 is SQIVND (reference sequence). The CDR3 loop reads CASSTGVPFSEQYF. For the CDR3, the DNA is TGTGCCAGTAGTACAGGGGTTCCCTTCTCCGAGCAGTACTTC.

The chain recombines TRBV9 with TRBJ2-5, with 8 bases lining up with TRBD2. This CDR3 is built from 14 residues. Per germline, CDR1 SGDLS and CDR2 YYNGEE. The J segment lost 5 bases and the V segment lost 5 bases, leaving 8 bases of the junction unmatched. The CDR3 DNA reads TGTGCCAGCAGTGCAACGGGGGGGCCTGAGACCCAGTACTTC. Its protein product is CASSATGGPETQYF.

CDR3 residues: CASSLVPTATYEQYF. The CDR3, as DNA: TGCGCCAGCAGCTTGGTTCCGACTGCGACCTACGAGCAGTACTTC. J is TRBJ2-7 and V is TRBV5-1; no reliable D call. Germline V gene data show CDR1 as SGHRS and CDR2 as YFSETQ. Trimming removed 0 bases at V and 2 bases at J, with 12 bases between. CDR3 length: 15 residues.

This chain connects TRBV18 to TRBJ1-2; D is perhaps TRBD1 (5 bases). The length of the CDR3 is 11 residues. V was trimmed by 6 bases and J by 7 bases, leaving 9 bases between them. Germline CDR1 is KGHSH and CDR2 is LQKENI. The chain's CDR3 is CASSPGLGYTF. The CDR3 bases are TGTGCCAGCTCCCCAGGGCTTGGCTACACCTTC.

V gene TRBV7-9 combines with J gene TRBJ1-5; D gene unclear. The length of the CDR3 is 15 residues. Trimming left V 0 bases short and J 2 bases short, with 8 bases between. In germline, CDR1 is SEHNR, CDR2 FQNEAQ (reference sequence). The CDR3 region is CASSLAGSRNQPQHF. The CDR3 coding sequence is TGTGCCAGCAGCTTAGCGGGCAGCCGCAATCAGCCCCAGCATTTT. The full variable domain, with the rest looked up from reference TRBV7-9 and TRBJ1-5, is DTGVSQNPRHKITKRGQNVTFRCDPISEHNRLYWYRQTLGQGPEFLTYFQNEAQLEKSRLLSDRFSAERPKGSFSTLEIQRTEQGDSAMYLCASSLAGSRNQPQHFGDGTRLSIL.

This clone was picked up a small number of times. CDR3 DNA: TGTGCCAGCGGGCGGGACAGGGGTCCCGGGGAGCTGTTTTTT. Its translation: CASGRDRGPGELFF. This chain links TRBV27 with TRBJ2-2; TRBD1 aligns across 10 bases. Germline V gene lookup returns CDR1 MNHEY and CDR2 SMNVEV (reference sequence). The junction had 6 bases not matched to a gene; V was cut back by 8 bases and J by 6 bases. The CDR3 is made up of 14 amino acids.

The chain combines TRBV5-4 with TRBJ2-1, with 7 nucleotides matching TRBD2. The V and J ends lost 2 bases and 7 bases, in that order; junction bases with no gene match: 3. This CDR3 is built from 13 residues. Germline values: CDR1 SGHNT, CDR2 YYREEE (reference sequence). CDR3 bases: TGTGCCAGCAGCTTTTGGGGGGGTAATGAGCAGTTCTTC. It encodes CASSFWGGNEQFF.

The chain uses TRBV7-6 and TRBJ2-1; possible D gene TRBD1, 5 bases. Trimming cost V 4 bases and J 9 bases, with 13 bases left between them. The CDR3 is made up of 13 amino acids. CDR1 is SGHVS and CDR2 is FNYEAQ in the germline V gene. The CDR3 nucleotides are TGTGCCAGCAGCTCGACCTCAGGGCTTGAGCAGTTCTTC. Translated, it gives CASSSTSGLEQFF.

The chain couples TRBV7-9 to TRBJ2-5; TRBD2 agrees at 7 bases. Germline V gives CDR1 SEHNR, CDR2 FQNEAQ (reference sequence). This CDR3 comprises 16 residues. V lost 2 bases and J lost 0; bases outside the gene matches: 6. CDR3 nucleotides: TGTGCCAGCAGCTTATTCCGGGGGGTGTACCAAGAGACCCAGTACTTC. It encodes CASSLFRGVYQETQYF.